These 11 T cell receptor beta chains were sequenced from one sample in a study of long-term antiretroviral therapy in people with HIV (dated by TCRdb to between 2022 and 2023). The immunoSEQ hsTCRB v3.0 assay was used at survey level resolution to sequence the TRB variable region. TCRdb retrieved this table from immuneACCESS and kept in-frame rearrangements only. Not all clones are present; in checked studies, unresolved V genes account for under half, and no reason is known for the remainder. The table for this sample lists more than 35,000 clones; around 94% of them were counted only once. Roughly 3.9% of the sample comes from the top ten. Sequences were derived from unsorted PBMCs, sampled 4.1 years after starting antiretroviral therapy. Receptors were obtained from a woman aged 45-65 years with HIV.

The chain is built from TRBV30 and TRBJ2-2; 9 bases are a match to TRBD1. V dropped 8 bases and J dropped 2; count of bases not matched to a gene: 6. This CDR3 comprises 14 residues. Germline V CDR1 and CDR2: GTSNPN, SVGIG (reference sequence). CDR3 nucleotides: TGTGCCGGGGGGACAGGGTCAAACACCGGGGAGCTGTTTTTT. Translated, it gives CAGGTGSNTGELFF.

This clone was recorded once. J is TRBJ2-3 and V is TRBV28, with 16 bases that match TRBD2. Germline V gene sequence: CDR1 MDHEN, CDR2 SYDVKM. V was clipped by 5 bases and J by 0 bases; unmatched bases: 8. This CDR3 is 19 amino acids long. The CDR3 reads CASSLLGLAGGQSTDTQYF. DNA of the CDR3: TGTGCCAGCAGTCTTTTGGGACTAGCGGGGGGGCAAAGCACAGATACGCAGTATTTT.

The chain links TRBV19 to TRBJ1-1, with 7 bases identical to TRBD1. CDR3 length: 17 amino acids. Germline V gene data show CDR1 as LNHDA and CDR2 as SQIVND (reference sequence). V gave up 3 bases and J gave up 3 bases; unmatched junction bases: 13. As DNA, the CDR3 is TGTGCCAGTAGTATGGGGCAGGGGGAGGGTGGGGACACTGAAGCTTTCTTT. Translated, it gives CASSMGQGEGGDTEAFF.

The chain employs TRBV11-3 and TRBJ2-7, with D tentatively TRBD1 (6 bases). V lost 0 bases to trimming and J lost 6 bases, with 9 bases between them. The V gene's germline CDR1 is SGHNT and CDR2 YENEEA. There are 13 residues in the CDR3. CDR3 sequence (DNA): TGTGCCAGCAGCTTAGACAGGGGCCTCGAGCAGTACTTC. This gives the protein CASSLDRGLEQYF.

The chain is built from TRBV5-1 and TRBJ2-1; 7 nucleotides align to TRBD1. Unmatched junction bases numbered 9, after V lost 7 bases and J lost 5 bases. This CDR3 region has 14 residues. Germline CDR1 is SGHRS and CDR2 is YFSETQ. CDR3 sequence (DNA): TGCGCCAGCGAGACGGGACAGCGTGACAATGAGCAGTTCTTC. This gives the protein CASETGQRDNEQFF.

J is TRBJ1-5 and V is TRBV6-1; possibly TRBD1 for D (5 bases). Trimming cost V 5 bases and J 6 bases, with 11 bases left between them. Germline V gene lookup returns CDR1 MNHNS and CDR2 SASEGT. The CDR3 is 13 amino acids. In nucleotides, the CDR3 is TGTGCCAGCAGTTATCGCGGGACTCAGCCCCAGCATTTT. It specifies CASSYRGTQPQHF.

The chain combines TRBV7-9 with TRBJ1-2; D possibly corresponds to TRBD1 (5 bases). The CDR3 loop spans 19 amino acids. The germline V and J ends were trimmed by 2 bases and 4 bases, with 26 bases remaining between them. From germline, CDR1 is SEHNR and CDR2 FQNEAQ (reference sequence). The CDR3 region is CASSLRDPRGRRWSYGYTF. The CDR3 DNA is TGTGCCAGCAGCTTAAGGGACCCTAGGGGCCGTAGGTGGTCCTATGGCTACACCTTC. Filled out from reference TRBV7-9 and TRBJ1-2, the complete variable domain reads DTGVSQNPRHKITKRGQNVTFRCDPISEHNRLYWYRQTLGQGPEFLTYFQNEAQLEKSRLLSDRFSAERPKGSFSTLEIQRTEQGDSAMYLCASSLRDPRGRRWSYGYTFGSGTRLTVV.

The V gene is TRBV10-3, the J gene TRBJ2-1, with TRBD2 identical over 9 bases. The CDR3 totals 16 residues. Per germline, CDR1 ENHRY and CDR2 SYGVKD. Trimming cost V 0 bases and J 4 bases; bases outside gene matches: 4. The CDR3 bases are TGTGCCATCAGTGAGTCGGCTAGCGGGGCATACAATGAGCAGTTCTTC. Protein product: CAISESASGAYNEQFF.

This clone has more than one count but fewer than ten. The chain combines TRBV7-9 with TRBJ1-6; D is perhaps TRBD1 (5 bases). CDR1 and CDR2 from the germline V gene are SEHNR and FQNEAQ (reference sequence). V shed 5 bases and J shed 7 bases, with 18 bases lying between them. The CDR3 runs to 16 residues. The CDR3 bases are TGTGCCAGCAGCGGAGGCTCAGGGAGGATGAATTCACCCCTCCACTTT. This gives the protein CASSGGSGRMNSPLHF.

The V gene is TRBV19, the J gene TRBJ2-1; 11 bases match TRBD1. From germline, CDR1 is LNHDA and CDR2 SQIVND (reference sequence). The CDR3 is 17 amino acids. V shed 3 bases and J 4 bases; nucleotides not matched to a gene: 8. The CDR3 protein is CASSISGQGALYNEQFF. CDR3 DNA sequence: TGTGCCAGTAGTATCTCAGGACAGGGGGCTCTTTACAATGAGCAGTTCTTC.

The rearrangement uses TRBV29-1 and TRBJ2-7; D call uncertain. V lost 6 bases to trimming and J lost 4 bases, with 7 bases between them. The germline V gene encodes CDR1 SQVTM and CDR2 ANQGSEA. CDR3 length equals 10 residues. As DNA, the CDR3 is TGCAGCGTCGCAGGATACGAGCAGTACTTC. Translated: CSVAGYEQYF.